This passage covers 24 T cell receptor beta chains from one sample sequenced in a study of T cells in Graves' hyperthyroidism and ophthalmopathy. Amplified TCR beta CDR3 regions derived from RNA transcripts. First-round RT-PCR targeting the TCR CDR3 was performed with the HTBI primer set. TCRdb passed the multiplex PCR reads through MiXCR, listing each CDR3 protein once. Here the sample spans approximately 300,000 distinct CDR3 sequences, approximately 15% being singletons. Source material: blood. The receptors derive from a woman in her sixties with Graves' ophthalmopathy.

This clonotype was recorded a few times. The chain couples TRBV18 to TRBJ1-4; 11 bases are shared with TRBD1. Per the germline V gene, CDR1 is KGHSH and CDR2 is LQKENI. The CDR3 has 17 residues. V lost 0 bases to trimming and J lost 0 bases; unmatched junction nucleotides: 0. The CDR3 loop reads CASSPPGQGATNEKLFF. CDR3 in DNA: TGTGCCAGCTCACCACCGGGACAGGGGGCAACTAATGAAAAACTGTTTTTT.

Regarding this clonotype: One junction end does not reproduce the germline sequence, and a read error may be involved. The chain uses TRBV6-9 and TRBJ1-6, with D perhaps matching TRBD1 (6 bases). CDR3 length: 14 amino acids. CDR1 is MNHGY, CDR2 SVAAGI, per germline. The CDR3 DNA sequence: TGTGTCAGCAGTTCTACAGGGTTCGGTTCACCCCTCCACTTT. It translates to CVSSSTGFGSPLHF.

Ten or more counts support this clonotype. The chain joins TRBV6-5 to TRBJ2-5; 7 positions match TRBD2. Germline loops: CDR1 MNHEY, CDR2 SVGAGI. The CDR3 contains 16 residues. J gave up 0 bases and V 2 bases, and 6 bases lay outside the gene matches. CDR3: CASSYLRSGNQETQYF. For the CDR3, the DNA is TGTGCCAGCAGTTACCTCCGAAGCGGGAACCAAGAGACCCAGTACTTC.

This clonotype was seen ten or more times. CDR3 DNA: TGTGCCAGCAGTCAGACAGAGGGAAACTATGGCTACACCTTC. Amino acids: CASSQTEGNYGYTF. This chain connects TRBV6-1 to TRBJ1-2; the D gene is possibly TRBD1 (5 bases). The CDR3 runs to 14 residues. Germline CDR1 is MNHNS and CDR2 is SASEGT. Trimming shortened V by 5 bases and J by 2 bases, and 12 bases separated the two germline ends.

This clonotype was counted at least ten times. The chain has TRBV11-2 and TRBJ2-1; TRBD2 matches at 11 bases. Germline trimming cut 5 bases from V and 7 bases from J; bases unmatched to any gene: 4. CDR1 and CDR2 (germline): SGHAT, FQNNGV. There are 14 residues in the CDR3. CDR3 in amino acids: CASSTLAGVNEQFF. Written as DNA, the CDR3 is TGTGCCAGCAGCACACTAGCGGGGGTGAATGAGCAGTTCTTC. Full variable domain (missing parts from reference TRBV11-2 and TRBJ2-1): EAGVAQSPRYKIIEKRQSVAFWCNPISGHATLYWYQQILGQGPKLLIQFQNNGVVDDSQLPKDRFSAERLKGVDSTLKIQPAKLEDSAVYLCASSTLAGVNEQFFGPGTRLTVL.

This chain joins TRBV5-4 and TRBJ1-1, with a possible D match to TRBD1 (5 bases). CDR3 length equals 14 residues. V lost 3 bases, J lost 2 bases, and 11 bases lay in between. Germline V lookup: CDR1 SGHNT, CDR2 YYREEE (reference sequence). The CDR3 is CASSSPQGNTEAFF. CDR3 DNA: TGTGCCAGCAGCTCCCCTCAGGGCAACACTGAAGCTTTCTTT.

The CDR3 DNA is TGTGCCAGCAGCCCCCGGGGTAGCGGCGCCACCGGGGAGCTGTTTTTT. This gives the protein CASSPRGSGATGELFF. This chain uses TRBV7-6 with TRBJ2-2; weak D call: TRBD2 (6 bases). CDR1 SGHVS and CDR2 FNYEAQ come from the germline V gene. V was cut by 5 bases and J by 4 bases, with 17 bases left in between. The CDR3 length is 16 residues.

This clonotype appeared a few times. The genes are TRBV20-1 and TRBJ2-3, with 14 bases that match TRBD2. The germline V gene has CDR1 DFQATT and CDR2 SNEGSKA (reference sequence). Unmatched junction bases numbered 5, after V lost 3 bases and J lost 3 bases. The CDR3 extends over 16 amino acids. The CDR3 region has the DNA TGCAGTGCTAGCGGGGGACTAGCGGGAGCTACAGATACGCAGTATTTT. Amino acid sequence: CSASGGLAGATDTQYF.

This clonotype showed up many times. V and J are TRBV27 and TRBJ1-6, with D hard to call. The CDR3 covers 16 residues. Trimming stripped 2 bases from V and 9 bases from J, with 17 bases between. In germline, CDR1 is MNHEY, CDR2 SMNVEV (reference sequence). Here the CDR3 DNA reads TGTGCCAGCAGTTTAAGAGGGAGTGTGTGGGGTTCACCCCTCCACTTT. It codes for CASSLRGSVWGSPLHF.

This clonotype was counted many times. A read error may produce the germline difference seen at one junction end. This rearrangement joins TRBV7-2 to TRBJ2-5; 8 nucleotides match TRBD2. CDR3 length: 14 residues. Germline CDR1 is SGHTA and CDR2 is FQGNSA. CDR3 coding DNA: TGTGCCAGCAGCCTCGGGGGGGGCCAAAAGACCCAGTACTTC. Its protein is CASSLGGGQKTQYF.

This clonotype was detected ten times or more. The CDR3 spells CASSPLEPYSYEQYF. CDR3 in DNA: TGTGCCAGCTCACCACTTGAGCCATACTCCTACGAGCAGTACTTC. The chain is built from TRBV18 and TRBJ2-7; D unclear. This CDR3 has 15 amino acids. Trimming took off 1 base at V and 0 bases at J, with 10 bases between the two ends. CDR1 and CDR2 from the germline V gene are KGHSH and LQKENI.

The CDR3 sequence: CASSRGPASGNTIYF. For the CDR3, the DNA is TGTGCCAGCAGTAGGGGACCGGCGTCGGGAAACACCATATATTTT. This rearrangement joins TRBV6-1 to TRBJ1-3; maybe TRBD1 (5 bases). V was clipped by 5 bases and J by 4 bases, with 15 bases between them. Germline CDR1 and CDR2: MNHNS and SASEGT. This CDR3 is 15 amino acids long.

This clonotype has just a few counts. This chain connects TRBV9 to TRBJ1-2; D remains unclear. Looked up from germline, CDR1 is SGDLS and CDR2 is YYNGEE. CDR3 size: 16 residues. The V end was cut by 0 bases, the J end by 8 bases, with 20 bases between. DNA for the CDR3: TGTGCCAGCAGCGTAGTCTCATTGTCGACACTTGAAGGCTACACCTTC. Amino acids: CASSVVSLSTLEGYTF.

This chain connects TRBV19 to TRBJ2-2; 8 bases agree with TRBD1. J gave up 2 bases and V 6 bases, and 5 bases lay outside the gene matches. Germline V gene sequence: CDR1 LNHDA, CDR2 SQIVND (reference sequence). There are 15 residues in the CDR3. Here the CDR3 reads CASRKGTGNTGELFF. The CDR3, as DNA: TGTGCCAGTAGAAAGGGGACAGGAAACACCGGGGAGCTGTTTTTT.

The gene calls are TRBV14 and TRBJ2-3; D ambiguous. With 5 bases removed from V and 9 bases from J, the gap between germline ends came to 15 bases. Per germline, CDR1 SGHDN and CDR2 FVKESK. The CDR3 has 13 amino acids. The CDR3 DNA reads TGTGCCAGCAGCGAGTCCAATCTGGGGACGCAGTATTTT. It codes for CASSESNLGTQYF. Supplemented by reference TRBV14 and TRBJ2-3, the full variable domain reads EAGVTQFPSHSVIEKGQTVTLRCDPISGHDNLYWYRRVMGKEIKFLLHFVKESKQDESGMPNNRFLAERTGGTYSTLKVQPAELEDSGVYFCASSESNLGTQYFGPGTRLTVL.

The table lists this clonotype with many counts. This sequence joins TRBV20-1 and TRBJ2-7; D not certain. Germline V gene data show CDR1 as DFQATT and CDR2 as SNEGSKA (reference sequence). This CDR3 has 14 residues. The V end was cut by 0 bases, the J end by 3 bases, with 12 bases between. CDR3 nucleotide sequence: TGCAGTGCTAGAGACGAAATGGGATTCTACGAGCAGTACTTC. Translating it yields CSARDEMGFYEQYF.

This clonotype turned up a few times. The chain uses TRBV14 and TRBJ1-4; D not resolved. Germline values: CDR1 SGHDN, CDR2 FVKESK. V dropped 5 bases and J dropped 2 bases, with 15 bases sitting between them. The CDR3 runs 16 residues. In nucleotides, the CDR3 is TGTGCCAGCAGCGTAAGCCCCGGACCCACTAATGAAAAACTGTTTTTT. It codes for CASSVSPGPTNEKLFF.

This clonotype was seen at least ten times. This chain uses TRBV4-3 with TRBJ1-2; tentatively, D is TRBD1 (5 bases). Trimming cost V 1 base and J 9 bases, with 18 bases left between them. Per germline, CDR1 LGHNA and CDR2 YSLEER. The CDR3 consists of 15 residues. The CDR3 DNA reads TGCGCCAGCAGCCAAGGAGGACGGGGGTTCTCTAGCTACACCTTC. It encodes CASSQGGRGFSSYTF.

This clonotype was counted ten times or more. This sequence joins TRBV14 and TRBJ2-3; D remains unclear. From germline, CDR1 is SGHDN and CDR2 FVKESK. Trimming removed 0 bases at V and 0 bases at J, with 10 bases between. CDR3 length: 16 amino acids. The CDR3 region has the DNA TGTGCCAGCAGCCAAGATAACAGTGGGAGCACAGATACGCAGTATTTT. It yields the protein CASSQDNSGSTDTQYF. Variable domain in full (rest from reference TRBV14 and TRBJ2-3): EAGVTQFPSHSVIEKGQTVTLRCDPISGHDNLYWYRRVMGKEIKFLLHFVKESKQDESGMPNNRFLAERTGGTYSTLKVQPAELEDSGVYFCASSQDNSGSTDTQYFGPGTRLTVL.

This chain links TRBV24-1 with TRBJ2-7, with 14 bases lining up with TRBD2. Germline-derived CDR1 and CDR2 are KGHDR and SFDVKD. The CDR3 consists of 16 residues. V lost 6 bases to trimming and J lost 0 bases; unmatched junction nucleotides: 3. The CDR3 here is CATSPGLAGDSYEQYF. The CDR3 DNA follows: TGTGCCACCAGTCCGGGACTAGCGGGAGACTCCTACGAGCAGTACTTC.

V is TRBV10-3 and J is TRBJ2-1; TRBD2 matches 7 bases. There are 16 residues in the CDR3. After removal of 6 bases from V and 1 base from J, the junction contained 9 bases not matched to a gene. Germline V gives CDR1 ENHRY, CDR2 SYGVKD. CDR3 sequence: CAIRGISGGSYNEQFF. The CDR3 DNA sequence: TGTGCCATCAGAGGTATCTCCGGGGGGTCCTACAATGAGCAGTTCTTC.

The genes are TRBV5-1 and TRBJ2-1; D not resolved. Germline V gene lookup returns CDR1 SGHRS and CDR2 YFSETQ. Trimming stripped 0 bases from V and 0 bases from J, with 7 bases between. CDR3 size: 15 residues. This CDR3 is CASSLGELSYNEQFF. For the CDR3, the DNA is TGCGCCAGCAGCTTGGGGGAACTCTCCTACAATGAGCAGTTCTTC.

V and J are TRBV18 and TRBJ1-3; TRBD1 might be the D (5 bases). V was pared by 2 bases and J by 2 bases, with 10 bases between. The CDR3 consists of 15 residues. Germline V gene sequence: CDR1 KGHSH, CDR2 LQKENI. Written as DNA, the CDR3 is TGTGCCAGCTCACCATCAGGGTTTCCTGGAAACACCATATATTTT. Amino acids: CASSPSGFPGNTIYF.

The chain couples TRBV20-1 to TRBJ2-3; D uncertain. The CDR3 is 15 residues long. Germline V CDR1 and CDR2: DFQATT, SNEGSKA (reference sequence). Deletions cut 0 bases from V and 1 base from J, with 11 bases between. The CDR3 DNA reads as TGCAGTGCTAGAGATCGGGTTCGGGGCACAGATACGCAGTATTTT. It yields the protein CSARDRVRGTDTQYF.